The 27 T cell receptor beta chains below come from one sample, sequenced in a study of control samples from healthy donors and cancer patients (dated by TCRdb to 2019 to 2021). The protocol used for the library was the immunoSEQ multiplex PCR assay. TCRdb holds this immuneACCESS table with in-frame rearrangements only. Some clones are missing; in checked studies, unresolved V genes explain under half, and the rest has no known cause. This sample comprises approximately 44,000 clones, about three quarters of them detected only once. Roughly 18% of the sample is held by the ten biggest clonotypes. What was sequenced was formalin-fixed, paraffin-embedded tissue. Receptor source: a male donor with melanoma.

The chain employs TRBV5-1 and TRBJ2-3; TRBD2 matches at 7 bases. Germline CDR1 and CDR2: SGHRS and YFSETQ. The J segment lost 0 bases and the V segment lost 4 bases, leaving 14 bases of the junction unmatched. There are 18 residues in the CDR3. CDR3 DNA: TGCGCCAGCAGCCGTGAAAGGACTAGTATCACTAGCACAGATACGCAGTATTTT. Protein product: CASSRERTSITSTDTQYF.

The chain combines TRBV15 with TRBJ1-4, with 9 bases that match TRBD1. This CDR3 has 16 residues. CDR1 and CDR2 (germline): LNHNV, YYDKDF (reference sequence). Losses at the gene ends were 0 bases for V and 3 bases for J; bases not matched to a gene: 2. This chain's CDR3 is CATSREQGAANEKLFF. The CDR3 DNA follows: TGTGCCACCAGCAGAGAACAGGGGGCTGCTAATGAAAAACTGTTTTTT.

The J gene is TRBJ2-3, the V gene TRBV5-1; D is ambiguous. The ends were cut back, 3 bases at V and 6 bases at J, with 5 bases in the middle. Germline values: CDR1 SGHRS, CDR2 YFSETQ. The CDR3 spans 11 residues. This chain's CDR3 is CASSYRDTQYF. DNA of the CDR3: TGCGCCAGCAGCTATCGCGATACGCAGTATTTT.

The chain employs TRBV18 and TRBJ2-6; perhaps TRBD1 as D (5 bases). Trimming took off 2 bases at V and 0 bases at J, with 11 bases between the two ends. Germline loops: CDR1 KGHSH, CDR2 LQKENI. This CDR3 has 17 residues. Here the CDR3 reads CASSPIQVSSGANVLTF. The CDR3 nucleotides read TGTGCCAGCTCACCAATACAGGTCAGCTCTGGGGCCAACGTCCTGACTTTC.

The rearrangement links TRBV18 to TRBJ2-1; no clear D. Trimming removed 3 bases from V and 5 bases from J, with 8 bases in between. Germline V gene data show CDR1 as KGHSH and CDR2 as LQKENI. The CDR3 totals 13 residues. The chain's CDR3 is CASSPSPDNEQFF. CDR3 sequence (DNA): TGTGCCAGCTCACCTAGTCCGGACAATGAGCAGTTCTTC.

Worth noting for this clone: At the DNA level, this CDR3 is encoded by other sequences in the same sample as well. The chain couples TRBV7-9 to TRBJ2-7; TRBD1 matches at 7 bases. The CDR3 runs to 15 residues. J was trimmed by 1 base and V by 5 bases; bases with no gene match: 8. The germline V gene encodes CDR1 SEHNR and CDR2 FQNEAQ (reference sequence). CDR3 DNA sequence: TGTGCCAGCAGCCCGACAGGGTTATATTCCTACGAGCAGTACTTC. Its translation: CASSPTGLYSYEQYF.

The chain combines TRBV20-1 with TRBJ2-7, with D possibly matching TRBD1 (5 bases). Germline lookup yields CDR1 DFQATT and CDR2 SNEGSKA (reference sequence). The ends were cut back, 3 bases at V and 6 bases at J, with 21 bases in the middle. The CDR3 spans 15 residues. CDR3 sequence reads: CSASPPQGGFGEQYF. The DNA of the CDR3 is TGCAGTGCTAGTCCCCCCCAGGGTGGTTTCGGCGAGCAGTACTTC.

This chain uses TRBV28 with TRBJ2-3, with D tentatively TRBD2 (6 bases). Trimming removed 10 bases at V and 2 bases at J, with 10 bases between. Germline CDR1 is MDHEN and CDR2 is SYDVKM. The CDR3 is made up of 12 amino acids. This chain's CDR3 is CATAGNTDTQYF. Here the CDR3 DNA reads TGTGCCACAGCGGGTAACACAGATACGCAGTATTTT.

V gene TRBV3-1 (or the pseudogene TRBV3-2) combines with J gene TRBJ2-1; TRBD2 matches 13 bases. CDR1 and CDR2 (germline): LGHDT, YNNKEL (reference sequence). J gave up 5 bases and V 1 base, and 2 bases lay outside the gene matches. The CDR3 is 16 residues long. CDR3 nucleotides: TGTGCCAGCAGCCAAGTCGGGACTAGCGGGAACAATGAGCAGTTCTTC. It specifies CASSQVGTSGNNEQFF.

This clone was detected once. V and J are TRBV6-2 or TRBV6-3 and TRBJ2-2; D might be TRBD2 (6 bases). V was shortened by 5 bases and J by 1 base, with 20 bases between the two germline ends. The CDR3 is 18 amino acids. Germline loops: CDR1 MNHEY, CDR2 SVGEGT. CDR3 sequence (DNA): TGTGCCAGCAGTCCACACCTAAGGCTAGCGAGGAACACCGGGGAGCTGTTTTTT. It codes for CASSPHLRLARNTGELFF.

V is TRBV4-2 and J is TRBJ2-2; 12 bases are a match to TRBD2. There are 17 residues in the CDR3. With V trimmed by 3 bases and J by 4 bases, 6 bases remained unmatched. Germline V CDR1 and CDR2: LGHNA, YNFKEQ. DNA of the CDR3: TGTGCCAGCAGCCAGGACCTAGCGGGAGGGCCCACCGGGGAGCTGTTTTTT. Translated: CASSQDLAGGPTGELFF.

This clone was observed a handful of times. The chain uses TRBV4-2 and TRBJ2-2, with D uncertain. V shed 0 bases and J shed 4 bases, with 12 bases lying between them. CDR1 and CDR2 (germline): LGHNA, YNFKEQ. This CDR3 contains 16 residues. In DNA, the CDR3 is TGTGCCAGCAGCCAAGATATCGCGCTGGTCACCGGGGAGCTGTTTTTT. This codes for CASSQDIALVTGELFF.

The rearrangement links TRBV7-9 to TRBJ2-7; no firm D call. Trimming pared 5 bases from V and 5 bases from J, leaving 16 bases between. The CDR3 has 14 residues. From germline, CDR1 is SEHNR and CDR2 FQNEAQ (reference sequence). Written as DNA, the CDR3 is TGTGCCAGCAGCCCCTCGGGCGCTGGCGACGAGCAGTACTTC. Translation gives CASSPSGAGDEQYF.

This clone has a handful of counts. J is TRBJ1-2 and V is TRBV5-1; the D is unclear. Deletions cut 0 bases from V and 5 bases from J, with 17 bases between. Germline V gives CDR1 SGHRS, CDR2 YFSETQ. The CDR3 covers 16 residues. In nucleotides, the CDR3 is TGCGCCAGCAGCTTGGCCGCGACTGAATTATGGTATGGCTACACCTTC. It is translated as CASSLAATELWYGYTF.

V is TRBV3-1 (or the pseudogene TRBV3-2) and J is TRBJ2-7; 10 positions match TRBD1. Trimming took 4 bases from V and 0 from J; bases not matched to a gene: 9. Germline CDR1 and CDR2: LGHDT and YNNKEL (reference sequence). The CDR3 has 17 amino acids. The CDR3 reads CASSLTRDRGYSYEQYF. The DNA for the CDR3 is TGTGCCAGCAGCCTTACCCGGGACAGGGGCTACTCCTACGAGCAGTACTTC.

This sequence joins TRBV24-1 and TRBJ2-5, with 7 bases fitting TRBD1. The germline CDR1 and CDR2 sequences are KGHDR and SFDVKD. J lost 1 base, V lost 0 bases, and 10 bases had no gene match. The CDR3 is 18 amino acids. CDR3 sequence: CATSDLYRDRLFQETQYF. The CDR3 nucleotides read TGTGCCACCAGTGATTTGTACCGGGACAGACTCTTCCAAGAGACCCAGTACTTC.

This chain joins TRBV7-9 and TRBJ2-3; D is possibly TRBD2 (6 bases). V lost 5 bases to trimming and J lost 5 bases, with 14 bases between them. Germline CDR1 and CDR2: SEHNR and FQNEAQ (reference sequence). This CDR3 is 14 amino acids long. The CDR3 reads CASSPASVEDTQYF. DNA of the CDR3: TGTGCCAGCAGCCCGGCTAGCGTCGAAGATACGCAGTATTTT.

This clone was detected a few times. The gene calls are TRBV18 and TRBJ2-6; D may be TRBD1 (5 bases). Germline V gene sequence: CDR1 KGHSH, CDR2 LQKENI. V was pared by 2 bases and J by 0 bases, with 14 bases between. There are 18 residues in the CDR3. In DNA, the CDR3 is TGTGCCAGCTCACCATTGGTCCGCGACAGCTCTGGGGCCAACGTCCTGACTTTC. Translating it yields CASSPLVRDSSGANVLTF.

The chain uses TRBV11-2 and TRBJ2-1, with D perhaps TRBD2 (7 bases). The CDR3 is 15 amino acids. In germline, CDR1 is SGHAT, CDR2 FQNNGV. The germline V and J ends were trimmed by 8 bases and 4 bases, with 18 bases remaining between them. The CDR3 reads CASVKGGGQYNEQFF. DNA of the CDR3: TGTGCCAGCGTTAAAGGGGGAGGGCAGTACAATGAGCAGTTCTTC.

This sequence joins TRBV20-1 and TRBJ2-1, with a weak D call TRBD2 (6 bases). The ends were cut back, 3 bases at V and 12 bases at J, with 12 bases in the middle. Germline loops: CDR1 DFQATT, CDR2 SNEGSKA (reference sequence). The CDR3 is 11 amino acids. CDR3 in amino acids: CSASLVEGQFF. CDR3 in DNA: TGCAGTGCTAGCCTGGTGGAGGGGCAGTTCTTC.

The chain couples TRBV3-1 (or the pseudogene TRBV3-2) to TRBJ1-2; TRBD1 might be the D (6 bases). CDR1 LGHDT and CDR2 YNNKEL come from the germline V gene (reference sequence). The CDR3 length is 17 residues. V was clipped by 4 bases and J by 4 bases, with 22 bases between them. The CDR3 spells CASSRTTGARLTYGYTF. In DNA form, the CDR3 reads TGTGCCAGCAGCCGGACGACAGGTGCCCGCCTAACCTATGGCTACACCTTC.

This clone has a handful of counts. This chain uses TRBV12-5 with TRBJ2-7; tentatively, D is TRBD1 or TRBD2 (6 bases each). The germline V gene encodes CDR1 LGHNT and CDR2 FRNRAP. The CDR3 sequence is 16 residues long. V was shortened by 4 bases and J by 2 bases, with 18 bases between the two germline ends. CDR3: CASGYRPGGTPYEQYF. CDR3 coding DNA: TGTGCTAGTGGTTACCGCCCAGGCGGGACACCCTACGAGCAGTACTTC.

This chain connects TRBV4-1 to TRBJ2-5; D gene unclear. The CDR3 length is 14 residues. Trimming stripped 0 bases from V and 0 bases from J, with 5 bases between. Looked up from germline, CDR1 is MGHRA and CDR2 is YSYEKL. Here the CDR3 reads CASSQEVYQETQYF. The CDR3 region has the DNA TGCGCCAGCAGCCAAGAGGTGTACCAAGAGACCCAGTACTTC.

V and J are TRBV5-1 and TRBJ1-6; D unclear. This CDR3 has 13 amino acids. From germline, CDR1 is SGHRS and CDR2 YFSETQ. V gave up 0 bases and J gave up 8 bases, with 6 bases separating them. The CDR3 nucleotides read TGCGCCAGCAGCTTGGCTTCGGATTCACCCCTCCACTTT. Translated: CASSLASDSPLHF. Drawing the rest from reference TRBV5-1 and TRBJ1-6, the complete variable domain is KAGVTQTPRYLIKTRGQQVTLSCSPISGHRSVSWYQQTPGQGLQFLFEYFSETQRNKGNFPGRFSGRQFSNSRSEMNVSTLELGDSALYLCASSLASDSPLHFGNGTRLTVT.

As for this clone: A much more abundant neighbour one base away suggests this may be a read error. This chain connects TRBV6-6 to TRBJ2-7; D possibly matches TRBD1 or TRBD2 (6 bases each). The V gene lost 2 bases and the J gene lost 3 bases, with 11 bases spanning the gap. Germline CDR1 reads MNHNY; CDR2 reads SVGAGI (reference sequence). This CDR3 spans 14 amino acids. CDR3 loop: CASSYTGAGYEQYF. The DNA for the CDR3 is TGTGCCAGCAGTTACACGGGGGCCGGCTACGAGCAGTACTTC.

The CDR3 nucleotides read TGTGCCAGCAGTATGCGACTAGCGGGAGGGGGGTACGAGCAGTACTTC. Residues: CASSMRLAGGGYEQYF. The gene calls are TRBV2 and TRBJ2-7, with 14 bases lining up with TRBD2. Trimming at V came to 5 bases and at J to 4 bases, leaving 7 bases not matched to a gene. Germline V gives CDR1 SNHLY, CDR2 FYNNEI. This CDR3 is built from 16 residues.

CDR3 sequence (DNA): TGTGCCAGTAGGCCACCTGCCAGGTCAATGGATGGGGCTTTCTTT. Residues: CASRPPARSMDGAFF. The chain uses TRBV19 and TRBJ1-1; D unclear. The V and J ends lost 6 bases and 11 bases respectively, with 25 bases between them. Germline CDR1 is LNHDA and CDR2 is SQIVND (reference sequence). This CDR3 has 15 residues.